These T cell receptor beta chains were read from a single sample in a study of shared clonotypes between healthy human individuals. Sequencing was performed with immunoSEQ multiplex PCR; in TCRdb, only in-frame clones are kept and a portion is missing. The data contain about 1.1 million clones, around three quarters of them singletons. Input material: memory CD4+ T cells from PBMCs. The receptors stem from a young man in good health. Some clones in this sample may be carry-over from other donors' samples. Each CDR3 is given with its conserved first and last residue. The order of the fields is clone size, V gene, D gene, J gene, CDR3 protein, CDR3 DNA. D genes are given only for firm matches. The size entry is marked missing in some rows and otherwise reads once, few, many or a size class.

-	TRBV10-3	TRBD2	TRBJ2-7	CAISPGTSGGTYEQYF	TGTGCCATCAGCCCAGGGACTAGCGGGGGAACCTACGAGCAGTACTTC
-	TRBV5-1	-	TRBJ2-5	CASSLGKGIVETQYF	TGCGCCAGCAGCTTGGGTAAAGGGATTGTAGAGACCCAGTACTTC
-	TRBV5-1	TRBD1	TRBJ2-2	CASSQDRKGNTGELFF	TGCGCCAGCAGCCAGGACAGGAAGGGGAACACCGGGGAGCTGTTTTTT
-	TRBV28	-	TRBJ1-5	CASRQGGMYSNQPQHF	TGTGCCAGCAGACAGGGAGGGATGTATAGCAATCAGCCCCAGCATTTT
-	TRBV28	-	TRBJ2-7	CASLGAYEQYF	TGTGCCAGCCTAGGGGCATACGAGCAGTACTTC
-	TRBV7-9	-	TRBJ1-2	CASSLVADYGYTF	TGTGCCAGCAGCTTAGTCGCCGACTATGGCTACACCTTC
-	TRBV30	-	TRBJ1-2	CAWSVSLNPGLNHGYTF	TGTGCCTGGAGTGTATCCTTGAATCCGGGACTTAACCATGGCTACACCTTC
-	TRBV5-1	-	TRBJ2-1	CASNPTLAGNEQFF	TGCGCCAGCAACCCGACCCTTGCGGGGAATGAGCAGTTCTTC
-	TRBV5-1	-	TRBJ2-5	CASRGTPQETQYF	TGCGCCAGCAGAGGTACCCCGCAAGAGACCCAGTACTTC
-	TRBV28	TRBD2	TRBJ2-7	CASSTGWVAGATYEQYF	TGTGCCAGCAGCACGGGGTGGGTAGCGGGGGCGACCTACGAGCAGTACTTC
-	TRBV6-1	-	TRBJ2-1	CASRQELGYNEQFF	TGTGCCAGCAGGCAGGAGCTCGGCTACAATGAGCAGTTCTTC
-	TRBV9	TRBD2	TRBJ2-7	CASSVGGSGSYYEQYF	TGTGCCAGCAGCGTAGGGGGTAGCGGGAGCTACTACGAGCAGTACTTC
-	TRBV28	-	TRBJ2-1	CASRQSSYNEQFF	TGTGCCAGCAGACAAAGCTCCTACAATGAGCAGTTCTTC
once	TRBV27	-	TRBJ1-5	CASSFGQNSNQPQHF	TGTGCCAGCAGTTTCGGACAGAATAGCAATCAGCCCCAGCATTTT
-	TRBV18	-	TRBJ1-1	CASSLSGMNTEAFF	TGTGCCAGCTCACTCTCCGGGATGAACACTGAAGCTTTCTTT
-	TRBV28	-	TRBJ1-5	CASSPWIVYDSYQPQHF	TGTGCCAGCAGTCCTTGGATCGTCTACGACAGTTATCAGCCCCAGCATTTT
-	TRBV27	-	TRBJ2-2	CASSLRSGNTGELFF	TGTGCCAGCAGTTTACGGTCAGGGAACACCGGGGAGCTGTTTTTT
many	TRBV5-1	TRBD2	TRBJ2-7	CASSPGLAGVAYEQYF	TGCGCCAGCAGCCCCGGACTAGCGGGGGTGGCCTACGAGCAGTACTTC
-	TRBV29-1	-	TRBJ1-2	CSVEEPRAYGYTF	TGCAGCGTTGAAGAGCCCAGGGCCTATGGCTACACCTTC
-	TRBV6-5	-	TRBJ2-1	CASSYDWGPNEQFF	TGTGCCAGCAGTTACGATTGGGGACCCAATGAGCAGTTCTTC
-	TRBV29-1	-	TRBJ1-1	CSVTTGNTEAFF	TGCAGCGTTACGACAGGGAACACTGAAGCTTTCTTT
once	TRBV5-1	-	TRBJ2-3	CASSLVPGADTQYF	TGCGCCAGCAGCTTGGTCCCAGGGGCAGATACGCAGTATTTT
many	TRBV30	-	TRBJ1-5	CACIPSNQPQHF	TGTGCCTGTATCCCAAGCAATCAGCCCCAGCATTTT
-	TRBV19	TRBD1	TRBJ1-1	CASSLDRDRGRWNTEAFF	TGTGCCAGTAGCCTCGACCGGGACAGGGGTAGGTGGAACACTGAAGCTTTCTTT
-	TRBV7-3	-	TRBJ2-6	CASSRDGKFNVLTF	TGTGCCAGCAGTCGGGACGGGAAGTTTAACGTCCTGACTTTC
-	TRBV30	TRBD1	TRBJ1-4	CAWNSGQGVEKLFF	TGTGCCTGGAATTCTGGACAGGGTGTTGAAAAACTGTTTTTT
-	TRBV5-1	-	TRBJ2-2	CASQDRINTGELFF	TGCGCCAGCCAAGACAGAATTAACACCGGGGAGCTGTTTTTT
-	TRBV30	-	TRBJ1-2	CAWSVVQFGYTF	TGTGCCTGGAGTGTAGTACAGTTTGGCTACACCTTC
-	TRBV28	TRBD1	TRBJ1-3	CASSLGTGRRNTIYF	TGTGCCAGCAGTTTGGGGACAGGCCGAAGAAACACCATATATTTT
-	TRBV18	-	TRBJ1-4	CASSPSWGGDEKLFF	TGTGCCAGCTCACCATCGTGGGGGGGCGATGAAAAACTGTTTTTT
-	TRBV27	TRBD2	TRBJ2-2	CASKVAGVAGELFF	TGTGCCAGCAAAGTAGCGGGCGTTGCCGGGGAGCTGTTTTTT
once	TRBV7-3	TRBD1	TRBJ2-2	CASNQQGTGELFF	TGTGCCAGCAACCAACAGGGGACCGGGGAGCTGTTTTTT
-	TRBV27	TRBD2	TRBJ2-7	CASSPQIRLAGSIYEQYF	TGTGCCAGCAGTCCCCAAATAAGACTAGCGGGATCCATCTACGAGCAGTACTTC
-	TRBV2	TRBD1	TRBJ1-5	CASSGMGQINQPQHF	TGTGCCAGCAGTGGGATGGGACAGATCAATCAGCCCCAGCATTTT
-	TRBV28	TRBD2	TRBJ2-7	CASSPHQAGGNEQYF	TGTGCCAGCAGCCCCCACCAGGCGGGAGGTAACGAGCAGTACTTC
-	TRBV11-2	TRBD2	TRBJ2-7	CASSLGTSGAYEQYF	TGTGCCAGCAGCTTGGGGACTAGCGGAGCCTACGAGCAGTACTTC
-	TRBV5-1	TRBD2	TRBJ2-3	CASSLGPGVAGVPDTQYF	TGCGCCAGCAGCTTGGGCCCGGGGGTAGCGGGAGTTCCAGATACGCAGTATTTT
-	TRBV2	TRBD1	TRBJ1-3	CASSEQGAGNTIYF	TGTGCCAGCAGCGAACAGGGGGCTGGAAACACCATATATTTT
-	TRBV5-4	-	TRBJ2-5	CASSFNGRGSLKETQYF	TGTGCCAGCAGCTTTAACGGCAGGGGAAGCCTTAAAGAGACCCAGTACTTC
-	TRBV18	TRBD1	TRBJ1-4	CASSLGQGGEKLFF	TGTGCCAGCTCACTGGGACAGGGAGGCGAAAAACTGTTTTTT
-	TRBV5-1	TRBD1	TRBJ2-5	CASSADRGRQETQYF	TGCGCCAGCAGCGCGGACAGGGGGCGACAAGAGACCCAGTACTTC
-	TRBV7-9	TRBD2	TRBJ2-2	CASLLAGVGTGELFF	TGTGCCAGTCTACTAGCGGGAGTTGGGACCGGGGAGCTGTTTTTT
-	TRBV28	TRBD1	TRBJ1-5	CASSWGQGYQPQHF	TGTGCCAGCAGTTGGGGACAGGGGTATCAGCCCCAGCATTTT
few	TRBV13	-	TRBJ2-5	CASSSQGETQYF	TGTGCCAGCAGCTCCCAGGGGGAGACCCAGTACTTC
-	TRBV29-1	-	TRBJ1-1	CSVRSGTDLEAFF	TGCAGCGTCCGAAGTGGGACGGATCTGGAGGCTTTCTTT
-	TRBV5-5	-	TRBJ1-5	CASSLETYGKSQHF	TGTGCCAGCAGCTTGGAGACGTACGGGAAGTCCCAGCATTTT
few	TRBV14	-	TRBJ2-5	CASSQDRAQGNRETQYF	TGTGCCAGCAGCCAAGATCGGGCCCAGGGGAATCGAGAGACCCAGTACTTC
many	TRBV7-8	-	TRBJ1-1	CAGKFVTGGNTEAFF	TGTGCCGGGAAGTTCGTTACGGGGGGGAACACTGAAGCTTTCTTT
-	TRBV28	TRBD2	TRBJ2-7	CASSPGGFPNEQYF	TGTGCCAGCAGCCCCGGGGGGTTCCCCAACGAGCAGTACTTC
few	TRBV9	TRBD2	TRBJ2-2	CASSVGTSGRTTGELFF	TGTGCCAGCAGCGTAGGGACTAGCGGGAGAACGACCGGGGAGCTGTTTTTT
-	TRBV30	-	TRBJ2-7	CAWKSQITSMEQYF	TGTGCCTGGAAGTCCCAAATAACATCTATGGAGCAGTACTTC
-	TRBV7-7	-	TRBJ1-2	CASSPADKYGYTF	TGTGCCAGCAGCCCAGCGGACAAGTATGGCTACACCTTC
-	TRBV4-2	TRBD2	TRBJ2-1	CASSQEGLAGVDEQFF	TGTGCCAGCAGCCAAGAGGGACTAGCGGGAGTTGATGAGCAGTTCTTC
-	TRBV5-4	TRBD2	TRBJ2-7	CASSSKTSGTAYEQYF	TGTGCCAGCAGTTCCAAAACCAGCGGGACCGCCTACGAGCAGTACTTC
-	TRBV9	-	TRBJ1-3	CASSPRQAPSGNTIYF	TGTGCCAGCAGCCCACGACAGGCCCCCTCTGGAAACACCATATATTTT
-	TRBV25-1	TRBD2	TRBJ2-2	CASSEFGTSGILGELFF	TGTGCCAGCAGTGAATTCGGGACTAGCGGGATTCTCGGGGAGCTGTTTTTT
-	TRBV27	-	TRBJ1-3	CASRKIGNTIYF	TGTGCCAGCAGGAAGATTGGAAACACCATATATTTT
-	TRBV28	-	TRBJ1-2	CASSKTGGYTF	TGTGCCAGCAGTAAGACAGGTGGCTACACCTTC
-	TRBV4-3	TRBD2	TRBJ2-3	CASSQGVLAGSTDTQYF	TGCGCCAGCAGCCAAGGGGTGTTAGCGGGGAGCACAGATACGCAGTATTTT
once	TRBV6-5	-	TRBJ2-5	CASTQGGAQETQYF	TGTGCCAGCACTCAAGGGGGGGCCCAAGAGACCCAGTACTTC